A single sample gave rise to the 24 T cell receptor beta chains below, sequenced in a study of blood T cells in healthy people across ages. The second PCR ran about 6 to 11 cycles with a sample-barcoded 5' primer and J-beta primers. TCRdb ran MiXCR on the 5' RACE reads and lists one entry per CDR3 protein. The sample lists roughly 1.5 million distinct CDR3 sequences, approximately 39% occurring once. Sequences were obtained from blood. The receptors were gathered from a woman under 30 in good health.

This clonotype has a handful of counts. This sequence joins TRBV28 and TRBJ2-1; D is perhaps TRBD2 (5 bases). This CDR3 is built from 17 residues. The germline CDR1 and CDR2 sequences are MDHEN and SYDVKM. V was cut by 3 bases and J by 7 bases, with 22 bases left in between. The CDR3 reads CASSFPLELLARNEQFF. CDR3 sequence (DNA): TGTGCCAGCAGTTTTCCCCTGGAATTGTTAGCGAGGAATGAGCAGTTCTTC.

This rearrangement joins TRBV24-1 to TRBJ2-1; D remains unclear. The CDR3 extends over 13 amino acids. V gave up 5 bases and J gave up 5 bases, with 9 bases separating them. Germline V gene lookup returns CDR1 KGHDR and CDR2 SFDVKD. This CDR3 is CATSASSDNEQFF. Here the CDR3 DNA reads TGTGCCACCAGTGCCTCGTCGGACAATGAGCAGTTCTTC.

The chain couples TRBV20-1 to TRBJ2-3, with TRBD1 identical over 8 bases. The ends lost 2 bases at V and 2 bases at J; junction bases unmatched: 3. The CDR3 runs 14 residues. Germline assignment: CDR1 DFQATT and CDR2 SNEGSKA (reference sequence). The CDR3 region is CSARTGGNTDTQYF. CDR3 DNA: TGCAGTGCTAGAACAGGGGGGAACACAGATACGCAGTATTTT.

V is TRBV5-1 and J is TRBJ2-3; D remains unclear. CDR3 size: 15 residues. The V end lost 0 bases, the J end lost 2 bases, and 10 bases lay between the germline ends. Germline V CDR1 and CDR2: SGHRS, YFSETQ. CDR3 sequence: CASSLARLITDTQYF. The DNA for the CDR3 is TGCGCCAGCAGCTTGGCCAGGCTTATCACAGATACGCAGTATTTT.

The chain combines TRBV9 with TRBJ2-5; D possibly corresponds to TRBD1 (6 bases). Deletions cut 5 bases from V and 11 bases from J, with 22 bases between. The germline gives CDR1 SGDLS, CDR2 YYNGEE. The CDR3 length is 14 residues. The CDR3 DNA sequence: TGTGCCAGCAGTCTTGACAGGATGTACAATGAGCAGTACTTC. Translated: CASSLDRMYNEQYF.

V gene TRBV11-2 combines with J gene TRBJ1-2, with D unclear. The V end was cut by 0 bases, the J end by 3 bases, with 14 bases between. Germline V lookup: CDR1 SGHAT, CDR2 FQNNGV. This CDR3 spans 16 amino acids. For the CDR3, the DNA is TGTGCCAGCAGCTTAGATCTGTACAGCGGGTACTATGGCTACACCTTC. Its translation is CASSLDLYSGYYGYTF.

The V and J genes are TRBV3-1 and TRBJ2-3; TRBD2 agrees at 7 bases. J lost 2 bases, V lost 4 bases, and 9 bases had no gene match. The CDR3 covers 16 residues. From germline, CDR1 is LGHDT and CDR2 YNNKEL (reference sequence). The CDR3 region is CASSRRLATNTDTQYF. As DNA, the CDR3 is TGTGCCAGCAGCCGCAGACTAGCAACTAACACAGATACGCAGTATTTT.

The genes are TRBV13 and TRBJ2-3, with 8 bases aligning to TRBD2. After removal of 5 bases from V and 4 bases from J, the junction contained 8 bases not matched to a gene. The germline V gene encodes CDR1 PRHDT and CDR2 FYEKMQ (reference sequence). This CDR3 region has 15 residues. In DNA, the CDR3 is TGTGCCAGCAGCGCCGCGGGAGGAGGCGCAGATACGCAGTATTTT. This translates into CASSAAGGGADTQYF.

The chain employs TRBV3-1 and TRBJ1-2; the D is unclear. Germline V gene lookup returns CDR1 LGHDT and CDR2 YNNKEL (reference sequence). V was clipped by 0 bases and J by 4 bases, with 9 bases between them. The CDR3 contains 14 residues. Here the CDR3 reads CASSQEGESYGYTF. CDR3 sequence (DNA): TGTGCCAGCAGCCAAGAGGGCGAGAGCTATGGCTACACCTTC.

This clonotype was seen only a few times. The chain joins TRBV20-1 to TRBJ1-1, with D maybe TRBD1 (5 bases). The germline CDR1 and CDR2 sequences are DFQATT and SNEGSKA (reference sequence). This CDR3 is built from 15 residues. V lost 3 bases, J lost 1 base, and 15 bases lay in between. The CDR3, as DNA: TGCAGTGCTAGGAGGGCAGGGTGGGGGAACACTGAAGCTTTCTTT. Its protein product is CSARRAGWGNTEAFF.

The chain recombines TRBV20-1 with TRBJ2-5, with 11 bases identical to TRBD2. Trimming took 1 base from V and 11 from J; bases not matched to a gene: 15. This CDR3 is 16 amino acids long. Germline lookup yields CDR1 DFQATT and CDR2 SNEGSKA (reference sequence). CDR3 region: CSARVFSGRDYNEQYF. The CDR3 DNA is TGCAGTGCTAGAGTATTTAGCGGGAGGGACTACAATGAGCAGTACTTC.

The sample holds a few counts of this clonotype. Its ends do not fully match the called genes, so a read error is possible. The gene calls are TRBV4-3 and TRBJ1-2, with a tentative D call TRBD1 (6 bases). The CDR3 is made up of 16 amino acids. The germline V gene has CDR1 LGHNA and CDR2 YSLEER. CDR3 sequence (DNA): TGCGCCAGAAGCCAAGATGGGGGGGCGCTCGGTCCGGGCTACACCTTC. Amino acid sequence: CARSQDGGALGPGYTF.

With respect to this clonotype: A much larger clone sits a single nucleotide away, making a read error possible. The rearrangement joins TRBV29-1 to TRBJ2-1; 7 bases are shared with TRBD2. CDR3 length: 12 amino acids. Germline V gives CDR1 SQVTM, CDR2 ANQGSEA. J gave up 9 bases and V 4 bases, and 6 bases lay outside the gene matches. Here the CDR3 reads CSVGAGEGEQFF. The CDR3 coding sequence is TGCAGCGTTGGGGCGGGAGAGGGTGAGCAGTTCTTC.

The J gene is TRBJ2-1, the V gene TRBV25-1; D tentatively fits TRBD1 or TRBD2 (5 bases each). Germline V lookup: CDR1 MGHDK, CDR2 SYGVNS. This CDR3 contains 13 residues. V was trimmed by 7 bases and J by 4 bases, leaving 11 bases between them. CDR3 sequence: CASMGRDYNEQFF. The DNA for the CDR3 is TGTGCCAGCATGGGACGGGATTACAATGAGCAGTTCTTC.

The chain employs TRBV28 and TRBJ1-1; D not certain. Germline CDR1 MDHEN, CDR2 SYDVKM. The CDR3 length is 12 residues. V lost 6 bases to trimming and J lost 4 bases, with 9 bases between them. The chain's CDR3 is CASRQSGTEAFF. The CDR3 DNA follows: TGTGCCAGCAGGCAGAGTGGCACTGAAGCTTTCTTT. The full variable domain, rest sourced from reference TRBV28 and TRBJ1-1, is DVKVTQSSRYLVKRTGEKVFLECVQDMDHENMFWYRQDPGLGLRLIYFSYDVKMKEKGDIPEGYSVSREKKERFSLILESASTNQTSMYLCASRQSGTEAFFGQGTRLTVV.

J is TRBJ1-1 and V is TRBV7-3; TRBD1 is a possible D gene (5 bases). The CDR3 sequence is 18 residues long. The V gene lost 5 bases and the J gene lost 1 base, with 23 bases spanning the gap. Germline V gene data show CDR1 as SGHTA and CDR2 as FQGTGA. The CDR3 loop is CASSAQRAGPGTNTEAFF. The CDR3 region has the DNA TGTGCCAGCAGCGCCCAAAGGGCAGGGCCAGGGACGAACACTGAAGCTTTCTTT.

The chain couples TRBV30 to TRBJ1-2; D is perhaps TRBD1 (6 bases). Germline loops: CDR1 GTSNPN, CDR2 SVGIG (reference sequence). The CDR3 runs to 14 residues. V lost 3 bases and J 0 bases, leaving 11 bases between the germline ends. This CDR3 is CAWRKAGANYGYTF. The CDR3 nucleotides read TGTGCCTGGAGGAAGGCAGGGGCTAACTATGGCTACACCTTC.

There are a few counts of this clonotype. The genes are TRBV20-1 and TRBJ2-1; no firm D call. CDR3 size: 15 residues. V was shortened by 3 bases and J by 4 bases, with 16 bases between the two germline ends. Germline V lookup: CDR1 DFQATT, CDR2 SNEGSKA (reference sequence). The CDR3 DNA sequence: TGCAGTGCTAGGATGAGCCGGCTCCCGTACAATGAGCAGTTCTTC. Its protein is CSARMSRLPYNEQFF.

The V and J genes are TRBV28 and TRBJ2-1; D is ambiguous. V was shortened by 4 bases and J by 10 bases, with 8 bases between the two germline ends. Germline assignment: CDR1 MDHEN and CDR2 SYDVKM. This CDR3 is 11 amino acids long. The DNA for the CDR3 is TGTGCCAGCAGTTGGGCCTTCGAGCAGTTCTTC. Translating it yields CASSWAFEQFF.

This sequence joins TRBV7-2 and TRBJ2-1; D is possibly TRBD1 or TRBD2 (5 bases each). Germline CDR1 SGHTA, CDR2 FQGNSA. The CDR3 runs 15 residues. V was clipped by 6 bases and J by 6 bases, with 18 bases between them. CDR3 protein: CASRAGTSVPNEQFF. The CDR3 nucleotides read TGTGCCAGCAGAGCCGGGACGTCAGTCCCCAATGAGCAGTTCTTC. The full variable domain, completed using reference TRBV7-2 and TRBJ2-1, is GAGVSQSPSNKVTEKGKDVELRCDPISGHTALYWYRQSLGQGLEFLIYFQGNSAPDKSGLPSDRFSAERTGGSVSTLTIQRTQQEDSAVYLCASRAGTSVPNEQFFGPGTRLTVL.

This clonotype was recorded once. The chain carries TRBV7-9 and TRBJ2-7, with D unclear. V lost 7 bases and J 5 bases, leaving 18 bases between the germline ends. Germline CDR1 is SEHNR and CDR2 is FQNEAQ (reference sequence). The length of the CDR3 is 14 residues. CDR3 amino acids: CASNSGPKGNEQYF. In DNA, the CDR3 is TGTGCCAGCAACTCCGGACCCAAAGGGAACGAGCAGTACTTC.

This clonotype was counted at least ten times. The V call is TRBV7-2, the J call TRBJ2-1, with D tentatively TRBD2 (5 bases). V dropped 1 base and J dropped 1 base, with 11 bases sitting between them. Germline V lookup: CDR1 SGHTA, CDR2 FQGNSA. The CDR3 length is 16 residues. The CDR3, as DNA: TGTGCCAGCAGCTTAGAAGGCCTAGCATCCTACAATGAGCAGTTCTTC. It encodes CASSLEGLASYNEQFF.

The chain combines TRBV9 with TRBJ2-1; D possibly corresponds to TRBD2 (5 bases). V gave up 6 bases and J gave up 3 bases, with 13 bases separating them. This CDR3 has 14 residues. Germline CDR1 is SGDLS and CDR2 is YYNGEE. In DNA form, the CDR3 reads TGTGCCAGCACGGCCCCTAGCAGCTACAATGAGCAGTTCTTC. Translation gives CASTAPSSYNEQFF.

CDR3 amino acids: CAWAFAVEQYF. CDR3 sequence (DNA): TGTGCCTGGGCTTTTGCTGTTGAGCAGTACTTC. The chain carries TRBV30 and TRBJ2-7; D not resolved. The length of the CDR3 is 11 residues. Germline V gene sequence: CDR1 GTSNPN, CDR2 SVGIG (reference sequence). Trimming pared 5 bases from V and 7 bases from J, leaving 12 bases between.